These T cell receptor beta chains were read from a single sample in a study of beta chain features in type 1 diabetes. Method: immunoSEQ multiplex PCR; TCRdb's copy keeps in-frame clones and lacks some. The sample gives 240,000 or so clones, about 14% of which show up once; around 0.019% is in the top ten. What was sequenced was naive CD4+ T cells from blood. The receptors shown here come from a man aged 30 to 39 with type 1 diabetes. CDR3s leave out the opening cysteine and the closing phenylalanine or tryptophan. Fields, in order: V gene, J gene, CDR3 protein.

v_call: TRBV2; j_call: TRBJ1-1; cdr3_aa: ASSEQAPNTEAF
v_call: TRBV28; j_call: TRBJ1-2; cdr3_aa: ASSDRDGYT
v_call: TRBV19; j_call: TRBJ2-5; cdr3_aa: ASQDRAQETQY
v_call: TRBV29-1; j_call: TRBJ2-5; cdr3_aa: SVEDQGGGSQETQY
v_call: TRBV7-9; j_call: TRBJ2-3; cdr3_aa: ASSSQANTQY
v_call: TRBV11-2; j_call: TRBJ2-7; cdr3_aa: ASSLGVQIEQY
v_call: TRBV5-1; j_call: TRBJ2-7; cdr3_aa: ASSLQTGTYEQY
v_call: TRBV28; j_call: TRBJ1-2; cdr3_aa: ASSLSGQYGYT
v_call: TRBV9; j_call: TRBJ2-7; cdr3_aa: ASSASGTGVYEQY
v_call: TRBV7-6; j_call: TRBJ2-1; cdr3_aa: ASSLALAGYNEQF
v_call: TRBV4-1; j_call: TRBJ1-5; cdr3_aa: ASSQTVVEPQH
v_call: TRBV6-6; j_call: TRBJ1-5; cdr3_aa: ASSPSGYQPQH
v_call: TRBV4-2; j_call: TRBJ2-7; cdr3_aa: ASSRMTSGGNNYEQY
v_call: TRBV4-1; j_call: TRBJ2-2; cdr3_aa: ASSQRDGTATGELF
v_call: TRBV9; j_call: TRBJ2-5; cdr3_aa: ASSVPGLAGGLETQY
v_call: TRBV4-1; j_call: TRBJ1-2; cdr3_aa: ASSQVGRSPGMMGYT
v_call: TRBV5-6; j_call: TRBJ1-2; cdr3_aa: ASSLVQGGGYT
v_call: TRBV11-2; j_call: TRBJ2-3; cdr3_aa: ASSLDLPFRGDTQY
v_call: TRBV2; j_call: TRBJ2-1; cdr3_aa: ASRWTGASNEQF
v_call: TRBV11-3; j_call: TRBJ1-1; cdr3_aa: ASSLDGVNTEAF
v_call: TRBV18; j_call: TRBJ2-1; cdr3_aa: ASSPISSYNEQF
v_call: TRBV6-6; j_call: TRBJ2-7; cdr3_aa: ASSRAYEQY
v_call: TRBV5-1; j_call: TRBJ2-7; cdr3_aa: ASSIGQGSSYEQY